This is a list of T cell receptor beta chains from one sample in a study of blood T cells in healthy people across ages. Each CDR3 protein is one row after TCRdb ran MiXCR on the 5' RACE reads. Of around 500,000 distinct CDR3 sequences listed, 40% to 55% are singletons. Sequencing was performed on blood. These receptors all stem from a man at least 80 years old in good health. Both conserved end residues are part of each CDR3. D genes are given only for firm matches. A row's size may be missing; if present it is once, few, many or a size class.

CDR3aa: CASRSNREYQETQYF
CDR3nt: TGTGCCAGTCGGTCAAACAGGGAGTACCAAGAGACCCAGTACTTC
j_gene: TRBJ2-5
d_gene: NA
abundance: few
v_gene: TRBV28

CDR3aa: CASMARPGDRGGTEAFF
CDR3nt: TGCGCCAGTATGGCCCGGCCAGGGGACAGGGGTGGTACTGAAGCTTTCTTT
j_gene: TRBJ1-1
d_gene: TRBD1
abundance: NA
v_gene: TRBV5-1

CDR3aa: CASRGGGTGELFF
CDR3nt: TGTGCCAGCAGAGGGGGGGGGACCGGGGAGCTGTTTTTT
j_gene: TRBJ2-2
d_gene: NA
abundance: NA
v_gene: TRBV7-9

CDR3aa: CASSLGYRGIVENIQYF
CDR3nt: TGTGCCAGCAGCTTAGGCTACAGGGGGATAGTGGAAAACATTCAGTACTTC
j_gene: TRBJ2-4
d_gene: TRBD1
abundance: NA
v_gene: TRBV7-2

CDR3aa: CASSPSVGASTDTQYF
CDR3nt: TGTGCCAGCAGCCCCTCGGTCGGGGCGAGTACAGATACGCAGTATTTT
j_gene: TRBJ2-3
d_gene: NA
abundance: NA
v_gene: TRBV9

CDR3aa: CASSLGSPLTDTQYF
CDR3nt: TGTGCCAGCAGCTTAGGCAGTCCCCTCACAGATACGCAGTATTTT
j_gene: TRBJ2-3
d_gene: NA
abundance: NA
v_gene: TRBV7-2

CDR3aa: CASSFGPGGSSYEQYF
CDR3nt: TGCGCCAGCAGCTTCGGGCCCGGGGGATCCTCCTACGAGCAGTACTTC
j_gene: TRBJ2-7
d_gene: NA
abundance: NA
v_gene: TRBV5-1

CDR3aa: CASSPLHGATPYNEQFF
CDR3nt: TGTGCCAGCTCACCACTCCATGGAGCCACCCCCTACAATGAGCAGTTCTTC
j_gene: TRBJ2-1
d_gene: NA
abundance: NA
v_gene: TRBV18

CDR3aa: CASTARLAGVADTQYF
CDR3nt: TGTGCCAGCACCGCCCGCCTAGCGGGAGTAGCAGATACGCAGTATTTT
j_gene: TRBJ2-3
d_gene: TRBD2
abundance: few
v_gene: TRBV12-3/TRBV12-4

CDR3aa: CASSLGTSGSGQETQYF
CDR3nt: TGTGCCAGCAGCTTAGGTACTAGCGGGAGCGGCCAAGAGACCCAGTACTTC
j_gene: TRBJ2-5
d_gene: TRBD2
abundance: NA
v_gene: TRBV11-3

CDR3aa: CASSPTSGNNRQFF
CDR3nt: TGTGCCAGCAGTCCGACTAGCGGGAATAATCGGCAGTTCTTC
j_gene: TRBJ2-1
d_gene: TRBD2
abundance: many
v_gene: TRBV6-5

CDR3aa: CASSQVQLQETQYF
CDR3nt: TGTGCCAGCAGCCAAGTACAACTACAAGAGACCCAGTACTTC
j_gene: TRBJ2-5
d_gene: NA
abundance: few
v_gene: TRBV3-1

CDR3aa: CASSLYRGKVGEQFF
CDR3nt: TGTGCCAGCTCACTTTACAGGGGGAAGGTGGGTGAGCAGTTCTTC
j_gene: TRBJ2-1
d_gene: TRBD1
abundance: NA
v_gene: TRBV18

CDR3aa: CSARRDYHTDTQYF
CDR3nt: TGCAGTGCTAGAAGGGACTACCACACAGATACGCAGTATTTT
j_gene: TRBJ2-3
d_gene: TRBD2
abundance: NA
v_gene: TRBV20-1

CDR3aa: CASRDRGRQFF
CDR3nt: TGTGCCAGCAGGGACAGGGGGAGGCAGTTCTTC
j_gene: TRBJ2-1
d_gene: TRBD1
abundance: NA
v_gene: TRBV7-3

CDR3aa: CASSERGHYNEQFF
CDR3nt: TGTGCCAGCTCTGAGCGGGGGCACTACAATGAGCAGTTCTTC
j_gene: TRBJ2-1
d_gene: TRBD2
abundance: few
v_gene: TRBV2

CDR3aa: CAIRKATNEKLFF
CDR3nt: TGTGCCATCAGGAAAGCAACTAATGAAAAACTGTTTTTT
j_gene: TRBJ1-4
d_gene: NA
abundance: NA
v_gene: TRBV10-3

CDR3aa: CASSIGEIGDYTF
CDR3nt: TGCGCCAGCAGCATAGGGGAAATCGGTGACTACACCTTC
j_gene: TRBJ1-2
d_gene: NA
abundance: NA
v_gene: TRBV5-1

CDR3aa: CASSYSWDLRWGREQFF
CDR3nt: TGTGCCAGCAGTTACTCGTGGGACTTAAGGTGGGGGCGTGAGCAGTTCTTC
j_gene: TRBJ2-1
d_gene: NA
abundance: NA
v_gene: TRBV6-2/TRBV6-3

CDR3aa: CASSKDRAPDYGYTF
CDR3nt: TGTGCCAGCAGCAAAGACAGGGCCCCTGACTATGGCTACACCTTC
j_gene: TRBJ1-2
d_gene: TRBD1
abundance: once
v_gene: TRBV14

CDR3aa: CASSVSPRGGEQFF
CDR3nt: TGTGCCAGCAGCGTATCCCCCCGGGGTGGTGAGCAGTTCTTC
j_gene: TRBJ2-1
d_gene: NA
abundance: few
v_gene: TRBV7-3

CDR3aa: CAWSASGAEQFF
CDR3nt: TGTGCCTGGAGTGCTAGCGGAGCCGAGCAGTTCTTC
j_gene: TRBJ2-1
d_gene: TRBD2
abundance: few
v_gene: TRBV30

CDR3aa: CSVETSNTQYF
CDR3nt: TGCAGCGTTGAAACCTCGAATACGCAGTATTTT
j_gene: TRBJ2-3
d_gene: NA
abundance: NA
v_gene: TRBV29-1

CDR3aa: CASSLAGGHQPQHF
CDR3nt: TGTGCCAGCAGCTTAGCTGGGGGCCATCAGCCCCAGCATTTT
j_gene: TRBJ1-5
d_gene: NA
abundance: few
v_gene: TRBV7-9

CDR3aa: CASGTGGQETQYF
CDR3nt: TGTGCCAGCGGGACAGGGGGCCAAGAGACCCAGTACTTC
j_gene: TRBJ2-5
d_gene: TRBD1
abundance: NA
v_gene: TRBV7-2

CDR3aa: CSARDPTGTGGLDTQYF
CDR3nt: TGCAGTGCTAGAGATCCAACCGGGACAGGGGGCTTAGATACGCAGTATTTT
j_gene: TRBJ2-3
d_gene: TRBD1
abundance: NA
v_gene: TRBV20-1

CDR3aa: CASSPQQAIYYGYTF
CDR3nt: TGTGCCAGCAGCCCCCAACAGGCTATCTACTATGGCTACACCTTC
j_gene: TRBJ1-2
d_gene: NA
abundance: few
v_gene: TRBV7-9

CDR3aa: CSARGAWEWGLTSTDTQYF
CDR3nt: TGCAGTGCTAGAGGGGCGTGGGAGTGGGGTCTTACTAGCACAGATACGCAGTATTTT
j_gene: TRBJ2-3
d_gene: NA
abundance: NA
v_gene: TRBV20-1

CDR3aa: CASSRTGNSPLHF
CDR3nt: TGTGCCAGCAGCCGAACCGGAAATTCACCCCTCCACTTT
j_gene: TRBJ1-6
d_gene: NA
abundance: NA
v_gene: TRBV11-3

CDR3aa: CASSLDGQVYGYTF
CDR3nt: TGTGCCAGCAGCTTAGACGGTCAGGTCTATGGCTACACCTTC
j_gene: TRBJ1-2
d_gene: NA
abundance: NA
v_gene: TRBV11-2

CDR3aa: CASSLWGPWRADTQYF
CDR3nt: TGTGCCAGCAGCTTGTGGGGACCTTGGAGGGCAGATACGCAGTATTTT
j_gene: TRBJ2-3
d_gene: NA
abundance: NA
v_gene: TRBV5-5

CDR3aa: CASSLSSGSNQPQHF
CDR3nt: TGTGCCAGCAGCTTATCTTCTGGAAGCAATCAGCCCCAGCATTTT
j_gene: TRBJ1-5
d_gene: NA
abundance: NA
v_gene: TRBV7-3

CDR3aa: CASSLRRGGFFTDTQYF
CDR3nt: TGTGCCAGCAGTTTACGGCGGGGGGGCTTCTTCACAGATACGCAGTATTTT
j_gene: TRBJ2-3
d_gene: TRBD2
abundance: NA
v_gene: TRBV27

CDR3aa: CSEGGISTDTQYF
CDR3nt: TGCAGTGAAGGCGGGATAAGCACAGATACGCAGTATTTT
j_gene: TRBJ2-3
d_gene: NA
abundance: NA
v_gene: TRBV20-1

CDR3aa: CASMELWGEQFF
CDR3nt: TGTGCCAGCATGGAGTTATGGGGTGAGCAGTTCTTC
j_gene: TRBJ2-1
d_gene: NA
abundance: NA
v_gene: TRBV6-6

CDR3aa: CASSFRDYGYTF
CDR3nt: TGTGCCAGCAGCTTTAGGGACTATGGCTACACCTTC
j_gene: TRBJ1-2
d_gene: NA
abundance: NA
v_gene: TRBV7-9

CDR3aa: CASSPRTGGNVYEQYF
CDR3nt: TGCGCCAGCAGCCCCCGGACAGGGGGCAACGTCTACGAGCAGTACTTC
j_gene: TRBJ2-7
d_gene: TRBD1
abundance: few
v_gene: TRBV5-1

CDR3aa: CASSLAYIDDEQYF
CDR3nt: TGTGCCAGCAGCTTAGCGTACATCGACGACGAGCAGTACTTC
j_gene: TRBJ2-7
d_gene: NA
abundance: few
v_gene: TRBV7-9

CDR3aa: CASSFSGTGVEEQYF
CDR3nt: TGTGCCAGCAGTTTTTCCGGGACAGGGGTAGAGGAGCAGTACTTC
j_gene: TRBJ2-7
d_gene: TRBD1
abundance: NA
v_gene: TRBV12-3/TRBV12-4

CDR3aa: CASTGPTNEKLFF
CDR3nt: TGTGCCAGCACCGGGCCAACTAATGAAAAACTGTTTTTT
j_gene: TRBJ1-4
d_gene: NA
abundance: few
v_gene: TRBV5-6

CDR3aa: CSARTGGLNEQYF
CDR3nt: TGCAGTGCACGGACAGGGGGTCTGAACGAGCAGTACTTC
j_gene: TRBJ2-7
d_gene: TRBD1
abundance: NA
v_gene: TRBV20-1

CDR3aa: CASSGEGLGINEQFF
CDR3nt: TGTGCCAGCAGCGGAGAGGGACTAGGGATCAATGAGCAGTTCTTC
j_gene: TRBJ2-1
d_gene: TRBD2
abundance: few
v_gene: TRBV9

CDR3aa: CATSGELEDTQYF
CDR3nt: TGTGCCACCAGCGGGGAACTTGAGGATACGCAGTATTTT
j_gene: TRBJ2-3
d_gene: NA
abundance: NA
v_gene: TRBV15

CDR3aa: CASSQDVGAVGEQFF
CDR3nt: TGTGCCAGCAGCCAAGACGTTGGGGCGGTCGGTGAGCAGTTCTTC
j_gene: TRBJ2-1
d_gene: NA
abundance: few
v_gene: TRBV3-1

CDR3aa: CASATSGSPDTQYF
CDR3nt: TGCGCCAGCGCGACTAGCGGGAGCCCAGATACGCAGTATTTT
j_gene: TRBJ2-3
d_gene: TRBD2
abundance: NA
v_gene: TRBV5-1

CDR3aa: CSARTSGAETQYF
CDR3nt: TGCAGCGCCCGGACTAGCGGGGCGGAGACCCAGTACTTC
j_gene: TRBJ2-5
d_gene: TRBD2
abundance: NA
v_gene: TRBV29-1

CDR3aa: CASREGQGRGNTEAFF
CDR3nt: TGCGCCAGCAGGGAGGGACAGGGACGAGGGAACACTGAAGCTTTCTTT
j_gene: TRBJ1-1
d_gene: TRBD1
abundance: NA
v_gene: TRBV5-1

CDR3aa: CSVGAGPGYGYTF
CDR3nt: TGCAGCGTTGGGGCAGGGCCCGGCTATGGCTACACCTTC
j_gene: TRBJ1-2
d_gene: NA
abundance: NA
v_gene: TRBV29-1

CDR3aa: CASSPEDRGSSPLHF
CDR3nt: TGTGCCAGCAGCCCCGAGGACAGGGGAAGTTCACCCCTCCACTTT
j_gene: TRBJ1-6
d_gene: TRBD1
abundance: NA
v_gene: TRBV6-4

CDR3aa: CSALRDNSRETQYF
CDR3nt: TGCAGCGCCTTACGGGACAATTCTAGAGAGACCCAGTACTTC
j_gene: TRBJ2-5
d_gene: NA
abundance: NA
v_gene: TRBV29-1

CDR3aa: CSAAKGDTEAFF
CDR3nt: TGCAGTGCGGCGAAAGGGGACACTGAAGCTTTCTTT
j_gene: TRBJ1-1
d_gene: NA
abundance: NA
v_gene: TRBV20-1

CDR3aa: CASSQALAELGELFF
CDR3nt: TGCGCCAGCAGCCAGGCACTAGCGGAGCTCGGGGAGCTGTTTTTT
j_gene: TRBJ2-2
d_gene: TRBD2
abundance: NA
v_gene: TRBV4-3

CDR3aa: CASSLLGSPGDTEAFF
CDR3nt: TGTGCCAGCAGCTTGTTGGGCAGCCCCGGGGACACTGAAGCTTTCTTT
j_gene: TRBJ1-1
d_gene: NA
abundance: NA
v_gene: TRBV5-6

CDR3aa: CASSDSGKTGYNEQFF
CDR3nt: TGTGCCAGCAGTGACAGTGGAAAGACAGGATACAATGAGCAGTTCTTC
j_gene: TRBJ2-1
d_gene: NA
abundance: few
v_gene: TRBV6-4

CDR3aa: CSARDRQGWTNEKLFF
CDR3nt: TGCAGTGCTAGAGACCGACAGGGTTGGACTAATGAAAAACTGTTTTTT
j_gene: TRBJ1-4
d_gene: TRBD1
abundance: NA
v_gene: TRBV20-1

CDR3aa: CSVDGRGGDGYTF
CDR3nt: TGCAGCGTTGACGGGCGTGGTGGGGATGGCTACACCTTC
j_gene: TRBJ1-2
d_gene: NA
abundance: NA
v_gene: TRBV29-1

CDR3aa: CSARDGTFGYPVTF
CDR3nt: TGCAGTGCTAGAGATGGGACCTTTGGTTACCCGGTCACCTTC
j_gene: TRBJ1-2
d_gene: NA
abundance: NA
v_gene: TRBV20-1

CDR3aa: CASSLQASGVYEQYF
CDR3nt: TGTGCCAGCAGCCTACAGGCTAGCGGGGTTTACGAGCAGTACTTC
j_gene: TRBJ2-7
d_gene: TRBD2
abundance: NA
v_gene: TRBV7-2

CDR3aa: CASSPRVLRGYEQYF
CDR3nt: TGTGCCAGCAGTCCTAGGGTCCTTAGGGGATACGAGCAGTACTTC
j_gene: TRBJ2-7
d_gene: NA
abundance: NA
v_gene: TRBV12-3/TRBV12-4